This T cell receptor (beta chain) was sequenced for a study of cytomegalovirus exposure and HLA in healthy donors. The J segment lost 2 bases and the V segment lost 7 bases, leaving 12 bases of the junction unmatched. The germline V gene encodes CDR1 SGHRS and CDR2 YFSETQ. The CDR3 totals 17 residues. As to this clone: Its antigen is still unknown.

Study-wide findings and caveats: A classifier reportedly called cytomegalovirus status with high sensitivity and specificity.

Amplification used 60 Vbeta primers and 13 Jbeta primers. Profiled with immunoSEQ multiplex PCR; TCRdb holds only in-frame clones, not every one. The sample has roughly 100,000 clones; 65% to 80% are singletons. This sequence was found in a woman between 45 and 60 years old in good health and CMV-seropositive. Specimen: PBMCs. This rearrangement joins TRBV5-1 to TRBJ2-2; 9 bases align to TRBD2. The CDR3 sequence: CASGPSIAGENTGELFF. CDR3 nucleotides: TGCGCCAGCGGACCTAGTATAGCGGGGGAAAACACCGGGGAGCTGTTTTTT.